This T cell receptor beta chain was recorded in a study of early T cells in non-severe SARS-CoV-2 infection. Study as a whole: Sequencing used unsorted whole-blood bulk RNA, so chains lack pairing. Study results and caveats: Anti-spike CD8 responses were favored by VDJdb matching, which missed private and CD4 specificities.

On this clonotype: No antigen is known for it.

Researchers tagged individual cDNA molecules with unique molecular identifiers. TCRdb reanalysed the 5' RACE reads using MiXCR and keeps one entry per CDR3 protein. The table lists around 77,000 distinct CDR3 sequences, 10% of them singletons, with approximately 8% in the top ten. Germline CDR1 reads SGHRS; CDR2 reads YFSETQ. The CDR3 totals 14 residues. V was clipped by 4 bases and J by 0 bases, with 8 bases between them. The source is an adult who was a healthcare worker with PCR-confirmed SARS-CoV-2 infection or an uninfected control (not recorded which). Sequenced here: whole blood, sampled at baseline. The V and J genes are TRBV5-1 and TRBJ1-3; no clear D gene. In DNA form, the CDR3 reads TGCGCCAGCAGCGAAGGGAGCTCTGGAAACACCATATATTTT. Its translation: CASSEGSSGNTIYF.